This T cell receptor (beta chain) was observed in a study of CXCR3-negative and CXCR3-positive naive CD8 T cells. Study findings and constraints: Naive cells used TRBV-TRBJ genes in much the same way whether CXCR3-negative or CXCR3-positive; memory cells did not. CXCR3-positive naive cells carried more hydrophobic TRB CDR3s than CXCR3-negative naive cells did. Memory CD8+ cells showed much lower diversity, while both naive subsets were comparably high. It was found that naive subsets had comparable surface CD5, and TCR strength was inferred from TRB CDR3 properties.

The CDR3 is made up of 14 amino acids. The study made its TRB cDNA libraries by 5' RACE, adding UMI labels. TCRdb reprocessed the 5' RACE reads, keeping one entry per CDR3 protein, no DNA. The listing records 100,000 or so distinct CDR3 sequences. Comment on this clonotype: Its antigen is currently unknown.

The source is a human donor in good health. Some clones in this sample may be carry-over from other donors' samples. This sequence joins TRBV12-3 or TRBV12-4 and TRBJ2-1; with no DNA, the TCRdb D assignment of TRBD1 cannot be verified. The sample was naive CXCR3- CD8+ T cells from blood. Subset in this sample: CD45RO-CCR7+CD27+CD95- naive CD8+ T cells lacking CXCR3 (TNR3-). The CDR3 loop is CASSPAGTPEEQFF.